The rows below give T cell receptor beta chains drawn from one sample of a study of vaccination effects on CD4 cells after COVID-19. These receptors lack a known antigen. Assay: immunoSEQ multiplex PCR; the TCRdb copy retains only in-frame clones and omits some. Found here are about 27,000 clones, around 82% of them singletons; the top ten hold roughly a sixth. Material: CD4+ T cells from PBMCs cultured with HCoV-NL63 spike peptides, obtained before COVID-19 vaccination. These receptors were taken from a human donor who had a prior SARS-CoV-2 infection. Each CDR3 is given with its conserved first and last residue. D genes are given only for firm matches. The listing skips clone size in some rows; elsewhere it reads once, few, many or a size class.

CDR3nt,CDR3aa,d_gene,v_gene,abundance,j_gene,len
TGTGCCAGCAGCAACAGGGGCAATGAGCAGTTCTTC,CASSNRGNEQFF,TRBD1,TRBV12-3/TRBV12-4,-,TRBJ2-1,12
TGCGCCAGCAGCCTAACACGGGGGTTTGGAAACACCATATATTTT,CASSLTRGFGNTIYF,-,TRBV5-1,-,TRBJ1-3,15
TGCGCCAGCAACCCGACAGGGAGCAATGAGCAGTTCTTC,CASNPTGSNEQFF,TRBD1,TRBV5-1,-,TRBJ2-1,13
TGTGCCAGCAGCGTGCCGGGCACAGATACGCAGTATTTT,CASSVPGTDTQYF,-,TRBV9,-,TRBJ2-3,13
TGTGCCAGCAGCTCCTATCAGGGTACGAACACCGGGGAGCTGTTTTTT,CASSSYQGTNTGELFF,-,TRBV11-3,-,TRBJ2-2,16
TGTGCCAGCAGTTTCGACTATCAAAATGAGCAGTTCTTC,CASSFDYQNEQFF,-,TRBV27,-,TRBJ2-1,13
TGTGCCAGCAGTCGACAGCCGAACACTGAAGCTTTCTTT,CASSRQPNTEAFF,-,TRBV6-5,-,TRBJ1-1,13
TGTGCCAGCTCACCCCCAAACAATCAGCCCCAGCATTTT,CASSPPNNQPQHF,-,TRBV18,-,TRBJ1-5,13
TGTGCCAGCAGCCGAGTGGGACTAGCGGGAGATGAGCAGTTCTTC,CASSRVGLAGDEQFF,TRBD2,TRBV11-3,-,TRBJ2-1,15
TGTGCCAGCTCACCAAACAGGGAAGCTGAAGCTTTCTTT,CASSPNREAEAFF,-,TRBV18,-,TRBJ1-1,13
TGCAGCGTTGACAGGGCGGGCGGGGAGCTGTTTTTT,CSVDRAGGELFF,-,TRBV29-1,-,TRBJ2-2,12
TGTGCCAGCAGCTTAACGGACTATCTCAACGAGCAGTACTTC,CASSLTDYLNEQYF,-,TRBV5-6,-,TRBJ2-7,14
TGTGCCAGCAGTGTACGACCCGGGCCAAGGGTTCTAAAGTGGCCCCAGCATTTT,CASSVRPGPRVLKWPQHF,-,TRBV28,-,TRBJ1-5,18
TGTGCCAGCAGCCGTCTGGGGGATTCCTACAATGAGCAGTTCTTC,CASSRLGDSYNEQFF,-,TRBV7-2,few,TRBJ2-1,15
TGTGCCAGCAGCCAGGGAGGGGGCCAGTACTTC,CASSQGGGQYF,-,TRBV3-1/TRBV3-2,-,TRBJ2-5,11
TGTGCCAGCAGTCCAGGGACAGGCTATGGCTACACCTTC,CASSPGTGYGYTF,TRBD1,TRBV12-3/TRBV12-4,-,TRBJ1-2,13
TGTGCCAGCAGCTTAAACTTTAACGGGGAGCAGTTCTTC,CASSLNFNGEQFF,-,TRBV7-9,-,TRBJ2-1,13
TGTGCCAGCAGCCCCACAGGGTATAGCAATCAGCCCCAGCATTTT,CASSPTGYSNQPQHF,-,TRBV28,-,TRBJ1-5,15
TGCGCCAGCAGCCAAGGACTAGCGTCCTCCTACGAGCAGTACTTC,CASSQGLASSYEQYF,TRBD2,TRBV4-3,-,TRBJ2-7,15
TGTGCCCTAGTAGGGGGTCCTCGAGGCTATGGCTACACCTTC,CALVGGPRGYGYTF,-,TRBV30,-,TRBJ1-2,14
TGTGCCAGCGAGGACAGCTCGAACCCTCAGCCCCAGCATTTT,CASEDSSNPQPQHF,-,TRBV28,few,TRBJ1-5,14
TGCGCCAGCAGCCAACAGGGACAGGTCTACGAGCAGTACTTC,CASSQQGQVYEQYF,TRBD1,TRBV5-1,-,TRBJ2-7,14
TGTGCCAGCAGTTTTCTCTCTGGGGCCAACGTCCTGACTTTC,CASSFLSGANVLTF,-,TRBV27,-,TRBJ2-6,14
TGTGCCAGCAGCCTTGGGACAGGGGTATCCTACGAGCAGTACTTC,CASSLGTGVSYEQYF,TRBD1,TRBV7-9,-,TRBJ2-7,15
TGTGCCAGCAGCTTAGGGAGGAACACTGAAGCTTTCTTT,CASSLGRNTEAFF,-,TRBV7-9,-,TRBJ1-1,13
TGTGCCACCAGCAGACGCCGGGACAGAAATCAGCCCCAGCATTTT,CATSRRRDRNQPQHF,TRBD1,TRBV15,few,TRBJ1-5,15
TGCGCCAGCAGTCAGCCCCAGGGGGCGAGCACAGATACGCAGTATTTT,CASSQPQGASTDTQYF,TRBD1,TRBV23-1,-,TRBJ2-3,16
TGCGCCAGCAGCCGGGAAGGACTATACGAGCAGTTCTTC,CASSREGLYEQFF,-,TRBV4-1,-,TRBJ2-1,13
TGTGCCAGCAGCGTAGGTGAGGGTCAAGCCAAAAACATTCAGTACTTC,CASSVGEGQAKNIQYF,-,TRBV9,-,TRBJ2-4,16
TGTGCCAGCAGCTCAGGGGGCCTAGGGGGCTACACCTTC,CASSSGGLGGYTF,TRBD1,TRBV7-9,few,TRBJ1-2,13
TGTGCCAGCAGCAGGACAGGGGTTCGAGAAAAACTGTTTTTT,CASSRTGVREKLFF,TRBD1,TRBV6-5,-,TRBJ1-4,14
TGTGCCAGCAGCGCGGGACTCGACACCGGGGAGCTGTTTTTT,CASSAGLDTGELFF,-,TRBV5-6,-,TRBJ2-2,14
TGTGCCAGCAGTTCTGACAGGGTTTATGAAAAACTGTTTTTT,CASSSDRVYEKLFF,TRBD1,TRBV6-1,-,TRBJ1-4,14
TGTGCCAACCTTGTCGCGCGGTCTAGCAATCAGCCCCAGCATTTT,CANLVARSSNQPQHF,-,TRBV24-1,few,TRBJ1-5,15
TGTGCCAGCAGCTTGAGGACCGCGTCCGCAGACGAGGGTGAGCAGTTCTTC,CASSLRTASADEGEQFF,-,TRBV11-3,-,TRBJ2-1,17
TGTGCCAGCAGCTTCCGTACAGGCTCGTTTCTGTACGAGCAGTACTTC,CASSFRTGSFLYEQYF,-,TRBV5-6,-,TRBJ2-7,16
TGTGCCAGCAGTGAAGGAGACAACTGGGGGGTCACTGAAGCTTTCTTT,CASSEGDNWGVTEAFF,-,TRBV2,-,TRBJ1-1,16
TGTGCCAGCAGGTCACAGGGAGGCTACGAGCAGTACTTC,CASRSQGGYEQYF,-,TRBV6-6,-,TRBJ2-7,13
TGTGCCAGCTCACCACCTAGCTACTACGAGCAGTACTTC,CASSPPSYYEQYF,-,TRBV18,-,TRBJ2-7,13
TGCGCCAGCAGCCAAGGCTCTAGCGGGAGGGCCTACAATGAGCAGTTCTTC,CASSQGSSGRAYNEQFF,TRBD2,TRBV4-3,-,TRBJ2-1,17
TGTGCCAGCAGCTTAAGTCGAGACAGGAGCACAGATACGCAGTATTTT,CASSLSRDRSTDTQYF,-,TRBV7-3,-,TRBJ2-3,16
TGTGCCAGCAGCGTAGTCGGGACTAACAATGAGCAGTTCTTC,CASSVVGTNNEQFF,TRBD2,TRBV9,-,TRBJ2-1,14
TGTGCCAGCAGTGAAACAGGGTATGGCTACACCTTC,CASSETGYGYTF,-,TRBV2,few,TRBJ1-2,12
TGCGCCAGCAGCCAAGTACCATCGAGGAATTCACCCCTCCACTTT,CASSQVPSRNSPLHF,-,TRBV4-1,few,TRBJ1-6,15